The 18 T cell receptor beta chains in this list originate from one sample, sequenced in a study of T cells expressing NK-cell markers. Reanalyzing the 5' RACE reads, TCRdb keeps one entry per CDR3 protein, without DNA. The sample has 400,000 to 550,000 distinct CDR3 sequences. The sequencing sample was made of blood T cells: a sorted CD56 or NKG2C T cell subset, CD4+ or CD8+ T cells, or bulk PBMC T cells (not recorded which). These TCRs come from a woman aged 18 to 75 in good health.

The chain couples TRBV20-1 to TRBJ2-3; the D call of TRBD1 rests on TCRdb alone, since no DNA is present to check it. Germline V lookup: CDR1 DFQATT, CDR2 SNEGSKA (reference sequence). This CDR3 region has 19 residues. This CDR3 reads CSARRPGSYQGEGTDTQYF.

The CDR3 loop reads CASSSPRTSGGLSYNEQFF. The chain combines TRBV6-5 with TRBJ2-1; the TRBD2 assignment by TCRdb is unverifiable without DNA. The length of the CDR3 is 19 residues. Germline-derived CDR1 and CDR2 are MNHEY and SVGAGI.

J is TRBJ2-1 and V is TRBV20-1; TCRdb outputs TRBD2, but without DNA this stays unchecked. This CDR3 region has 14 residues. CDR1 and CDR2 (germline): DFQATT, SNEGSKA (reference sequence). CDR3 residues: CSARKAGGIGEQFF.

This chain uses TRBV7-2 with TRBJ2-1; TCRdb selects TRBD1, and the lack of DNA leaves this call unchecked. From germline, CDR1 is SGHTA and CDR2 FQGNSA. This CDR3 contains 15 residues. The CDR3 loop reads CASSLVEDRNNEQFF.

The genes are TRBV20-1 and TRBJ1-1; lacking DNA, the TRBD1 call made by TCRdb goes unchecked. The CDR3 has 12 residues. Germline V CDR1 and CDR2: DFQATT, SNEGSKA (reference sequence). The CDR3 sequence is CSAKQGNTEAFF.

The chain combines TRBV9 with TRBJ1-1. Per germline, CDR1 SGDLS and CDR2 YYNGEE. The CDR3 loop spans 15 amino acids. CDR3 loop: CASSVGFTGNTEAFF.

This chain connects TRBV4-3 to TRBJ2-2. This CDR3 comprises 15 residues. CDR1 and CDR2 from the germline V gene are LGHNA and YSLEER. The CDR3 sequence: CASSQGDEYTGELFF.

J is TRBJ1-5 and V is TRBV4-2. Germline V gives CDR1 LGHNA, CDR2 YNFKEQ. CDR3 length equals 17 residues. The CDR3 loop reads CASSQGDTLGSNQPQHF.

The V and J genes are TRBV20-1 and TRBJ2-7; TCRdb returns TRBD1, unconfirmable since there is no DNA. Germline V CDR1 and CDR2: DFQATT, SNEGSKA (reference sequence). The CDR3 extends over 12 amino acids. CDR3 residues: CSASPWGGEQYF.

The chain combines TRBV5-5 with TRBJ2-2. Germline V gives CDR1 SGHKS, CDR2 YYEKEE (reference sequence). This CDR3 is built from 14 residues. The CDR3 sequence is CASSLAQGTGELFF.

CDR3 sequence reads: CSVEGIEETQYF. The genes are TRBV29-1 and TRBJ2-5. The germline CDR1 and CDR2 sequences are SQVTM and ANQGSEA. The CDR3 consists of 12 residues.

The genes are TRBV27 and TRBJ2-3; TCRdb calls TRBD1, which cannot be checked without DNA. This CDR3 contains 14 residues. Germline values: CDR1 MNHEY, CDR2 SMNVEV (reference sequence). The CDR3 region is CASSWTGSTDTQYF.

The rearrangement uses TRBV20-1 and TRBJ2-2; TCRdb outputs TRBD2, but without DNA this stays unchecked. CDR1 is DFQATT, CDR2 SNEGSKA, per germline (reference sequence). The CDR3 contains 14 residues. The CDR3 spells CSARRRANTGELFF.

The J gene is TRBJ2-2, the V gene TRBV7-3. The CDR3 is 13 residues long. The germline CDR1 and CDR2 sequences are SGHTA and FQGTGA. CDR3 sequence: CASRREEPGELFF.

The chain carries TRBV20-1 and TRBJ2-1; without DNA, the TCRdb call of TRBD1 cannot be checked. The CDR3 totals 15 residues. The germline gives CDR1 DFQATT, CDR2 SNEGSKA (reference sequence). The CDR3 here is CRGLSDRVSYNEQFF.

This rearrangement joins TRBV25-1 to TRBJ2-5; there is no DNA to check the TCRdb D call of TRBD1. The CDR3 consists of 14 residues. CDR1 and CDR2 (germline): MGHDK, SYGVNS. The CDR3 loop is CASTRPGPASDQYF.

The rearrangement joins TRBV20-1 to TRBJ2-7; no DNA is available, so the TRBD2 call from TCRdb remains unchecked. The CDR3 is 15 residues long. CDR1 and CDR2 from the germline V gene are DFQATT and SNEGSKA (reference sequence). The CDR3 sequence: CSARLAGGPSYEQYF.

The chain is built from TRBV12-3 or TRBV12-4 and TRBJ1-2. The CDR3 extends over 13 amino acids. Here the CDR3 reads CASSTTLAFGYTF.